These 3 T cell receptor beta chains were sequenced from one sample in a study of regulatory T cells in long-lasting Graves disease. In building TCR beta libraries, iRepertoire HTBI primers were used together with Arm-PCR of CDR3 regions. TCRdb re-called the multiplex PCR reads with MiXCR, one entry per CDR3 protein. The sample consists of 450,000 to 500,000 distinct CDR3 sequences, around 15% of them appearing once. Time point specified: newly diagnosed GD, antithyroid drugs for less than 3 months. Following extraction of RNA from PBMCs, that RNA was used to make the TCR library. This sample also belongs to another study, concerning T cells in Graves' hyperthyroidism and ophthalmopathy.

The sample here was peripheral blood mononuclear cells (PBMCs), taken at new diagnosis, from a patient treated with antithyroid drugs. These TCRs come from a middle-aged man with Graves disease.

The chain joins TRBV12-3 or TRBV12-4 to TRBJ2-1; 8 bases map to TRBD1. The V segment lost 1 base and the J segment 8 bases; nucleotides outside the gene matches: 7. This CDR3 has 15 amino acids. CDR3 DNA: TGTGCCAGCAGTTTAGAGACAGGGGAATTAGATGAGCAGTTCTTC. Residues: CASSLETGELDEQFF.

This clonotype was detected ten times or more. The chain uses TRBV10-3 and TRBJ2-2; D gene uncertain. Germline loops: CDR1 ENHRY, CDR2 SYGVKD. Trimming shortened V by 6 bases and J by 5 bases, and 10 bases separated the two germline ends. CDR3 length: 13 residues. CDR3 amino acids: CAISDSRTGELFF. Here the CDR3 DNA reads TGTGCCATCAGCGACTCTAGAACCGGGGAGCTGTTTTTT.

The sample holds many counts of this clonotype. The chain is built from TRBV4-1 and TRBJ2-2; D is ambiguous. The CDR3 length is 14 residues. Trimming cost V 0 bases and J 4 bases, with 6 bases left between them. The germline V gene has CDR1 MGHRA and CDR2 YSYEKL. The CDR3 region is CASSQDRSTGELFF. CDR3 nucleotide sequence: TGCGCCAGCAGCCAAGATCGATCCACCGGGGAGCTGTTTTTT.